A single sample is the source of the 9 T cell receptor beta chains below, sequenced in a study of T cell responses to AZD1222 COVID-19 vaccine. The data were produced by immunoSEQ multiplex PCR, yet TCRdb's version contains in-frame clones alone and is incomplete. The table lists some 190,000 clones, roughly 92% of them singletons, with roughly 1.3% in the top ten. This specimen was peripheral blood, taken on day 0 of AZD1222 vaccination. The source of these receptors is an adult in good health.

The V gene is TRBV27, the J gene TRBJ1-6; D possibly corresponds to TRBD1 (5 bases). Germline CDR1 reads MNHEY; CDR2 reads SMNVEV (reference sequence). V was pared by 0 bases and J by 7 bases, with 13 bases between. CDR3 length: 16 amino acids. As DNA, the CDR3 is TGTGCCAGCAGTTTATCTGCGTGGAGACAGAATTCACCCCTCCACTTT. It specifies CASSLSAWRQNSPLHF.

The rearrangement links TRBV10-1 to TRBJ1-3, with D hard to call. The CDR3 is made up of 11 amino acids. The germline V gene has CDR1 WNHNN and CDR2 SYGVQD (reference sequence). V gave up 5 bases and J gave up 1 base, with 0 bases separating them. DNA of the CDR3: TGCGCCAGCAGTTCTGGAAACACCATATATTTT. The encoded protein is CASSSGNTIYF.

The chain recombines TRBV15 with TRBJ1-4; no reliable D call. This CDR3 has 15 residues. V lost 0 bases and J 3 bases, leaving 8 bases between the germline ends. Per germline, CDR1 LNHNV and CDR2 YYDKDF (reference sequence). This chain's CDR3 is CATSRDGIANEKLFF. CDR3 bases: TGTGCCACCAGCAGAGACGGAATAGCTAATGAAAAACTGTTTTTT. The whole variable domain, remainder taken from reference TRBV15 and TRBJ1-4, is DAMVIQNPRYQVTQFGKPVTLSCSQTLNHNVMYWYQQKSSQAPKLLFHYYDKDFNNEADTPDNFQSRRPNTSFCFLDIRSPGLGDTAMYLCATSRDGIANEKLFFGSGTQLSVL.

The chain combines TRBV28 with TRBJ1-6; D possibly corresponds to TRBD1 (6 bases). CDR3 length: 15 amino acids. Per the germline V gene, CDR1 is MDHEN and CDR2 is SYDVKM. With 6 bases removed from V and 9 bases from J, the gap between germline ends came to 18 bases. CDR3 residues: CASSKTDSRGSPLHF. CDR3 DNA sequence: TGTGCCAGCAGCAAAACGGACAGTCGAGGTTCACCCCTCCACTTT.

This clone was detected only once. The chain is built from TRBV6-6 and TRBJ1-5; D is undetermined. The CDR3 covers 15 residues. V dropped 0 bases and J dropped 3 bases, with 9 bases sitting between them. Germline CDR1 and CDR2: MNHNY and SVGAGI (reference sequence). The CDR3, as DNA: TGTGCCAGCAGTTACTCAGTGCAGTACAATCAGCCCCAGCATTTT. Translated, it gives CASSYSVQYNQPQHF.

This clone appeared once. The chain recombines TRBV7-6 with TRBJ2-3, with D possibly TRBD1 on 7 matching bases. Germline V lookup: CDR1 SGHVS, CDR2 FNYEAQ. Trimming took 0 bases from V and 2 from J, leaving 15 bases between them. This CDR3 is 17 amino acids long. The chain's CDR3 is CASSLAGGGRNTDTQYF. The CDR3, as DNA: TGTGCCAGCAGCTTAGCTGGAGGGGGCCGCAACACAGATACGCAGTATTTT.

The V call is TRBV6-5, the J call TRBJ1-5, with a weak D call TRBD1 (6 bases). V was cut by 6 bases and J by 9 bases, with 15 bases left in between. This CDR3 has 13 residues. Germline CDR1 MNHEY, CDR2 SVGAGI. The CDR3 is CASRNGGLRPQHF. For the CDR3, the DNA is TGTGCCAGCAGAAACGGGGGGCTGAGGCCCCAGCATTTT.

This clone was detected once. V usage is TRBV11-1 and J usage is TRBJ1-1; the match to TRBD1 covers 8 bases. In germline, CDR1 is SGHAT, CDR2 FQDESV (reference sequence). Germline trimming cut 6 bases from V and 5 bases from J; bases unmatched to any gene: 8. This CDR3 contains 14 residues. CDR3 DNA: TGTGCCAGCAGTTCCGGACAGGGATGGACTGAAGCTTTCTTT. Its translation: CASSSGQGWTEAFF.

The CDR3 nucleotides read TGTGCCAGCAGCTCCCCGGGGGGGTTCGGGTATGGCTACACCTTC. It specifies CASSSPGGFGYGYTF. This chain links TRBV5-4 with TRBJ1-2, with a weak D call TRBD1 (5 bases). This CDR3 comprises 15 residues. CDR1 is SGHNT, CDR2 YYREEE, per germline (reference sequence). Trimming took 3 bases from V and 5 from J, leaving 17 bases between them.